These 13 T cell receptor beta chains originate from one sample sequenced in a study of T-cell memory formation after mild COVID-19. TCRdb re-called the 5' RACE reads through MiXCR, storing one row per CDR3 protein. The data show over 300,000 distinct CDR3 sequences, with more than 20% seen just once and approximately 22% held by the top ten. The source material was PBMCs or a T cell subset sorted from them (not recorded which). The receptors here all came from a man younger than 30 who had mild COVID-19 (a few samples of this study predate the infection). Cell type and time point are not known.

In this sample, this clonotype turned up a few times. The chain employs TRBV6-2 or TRBV6-3 and TRBJ2-7; D not resolved. The CDR3 contains 11 residues. Germline assignment: CDR1 MNHEY and CDR2 SVGEGT. V lost 5 bases and J lost 7, with 9 bases in between. CDR3 DNA sequence: TGTGCCAGCAGTCCCCATGAGGAGCAGTACTTC. Its translation is CASSPHEEQYF.

The rearrangement uses TRBV20-1 and TRBJ1-6; no clear D gene. V lost 6 bases, J lost 4 bases, and 10 bases lay in between. The CDR3 length is 13 residues. The V gene's germline CDR1 is DFQATT and CDR2 SNEGSKA (reference sequence). The CDR3 sequence is CSAQPTYNSPLHF. DNA for the CDR3: TGCAGTGCGCAGCCTACGTATAATTCACCCCTCCACTTT.

The genes are TRBV29-1 and TRBJ1-2, with D possibly being TRBD1 (5 bases). V was trimmed by 6 bases and J by 0 bases, leaving 23 bases between them. Germline-derived CDR1 and CDR2 are SQVTM and ANQGSEA. The CDR3 consists of 17 residues. CDR3 protein: CSVYTLLGQHPNYGYTF. The CDR3 coding sequence is TGCAGCGTCTATACCCTTTTGGGGCAGCACCCTAACTATGGCTACACCTTC.

The rearrangement links TRBV14 to TRBJ2-5; possible D gene TRBD2, 6 bases. Germline V gene sequence: CDR1 SGHDN, CDR2 FVKESK. This CDR3 has 14 residues. Trimming removed 2 bases from V and 2 bases from J, with 9 bases in between. In DNA, the CDR3 is TGTGCCAGCAGCCAACGCGGGGTACAAGAGACCCAGTACTTC. It yields the protein CASSQRGVQETQYF.

This chain links TRBV20-1 with TRBJ1-1; perhaps TRBD1 as D (6 bases). The CDR3 has 13 residues. With 3 bases removed from V and 3 bases from J, the gap between germline ends came to 11 bases. Germline CDR1 reads DFQATT; CDR2 reads SNEGSKA (reference sequence). The CDR3 bases are TGCAGTGCTAGGCACAGGGTCGACACTGAAGCTTTCTTT. This translates into CSARHRVDTEAFF.

This clonotype was observed a few times. The rearrangement links TRBV13 to TRBJ2-3; weak D call: TRBD2 (5 bases). V was shortened by 5 bases and J by 1 base, with 16 bases between the two germline ends. The V gene's germline CDR1 is PRHDT and CDR2 FYEKMQ (reference sequence). The CDR3 contains 16 residues. In DNA, the CDR3 is TGTGCCAGCAGCCCCGGACTGGACCATCGCACAGATACGCAGTATTTT. It yields the protein CASSPGLDHRTDTQYF.

This clonotype was picked up a small number of times. The V and J genes are TRBV7-3 and TRBJ2-1; D is possibly TRBD2 (5 bases). The germline V gene has CDR1 SGHTA and CDR2 FQGTGA. This CDR3 comprises 15 residues. V was cut by 2 bases and J by 2 bases, with 10 bases left in between. The CDR3, as DNA: TGTGCCAGCAGCTTACGGGGTCCCCCCTACAATGAGCAGTTCTTC. Amino acid sequence: CASSLRGPPYNEQFF.

This clonotype was observed a few times. The V call is TRBV9, the J call TRBJ2-7, with TRBD1 as a possible D gene (5 bases). CDR1 SGDLS and CDR2 YYNGEE come from the germline V gene. The CDR3 has 13 amino acids. Trimming left V 3 bases short and J 5 bases short, with 12 bases between. CDR3 DNA sequence: TGTGCCAGCAGCGCCGACAGTCGCGACGAGCAGTACTTC. Its protein is CASSADSRDEQYF.

This chain uses TRBV5-1 with TRBJ1-2; 11 nucleotides match TRBD1. This CDR3 contains 15 residues. The germline V gene has CDR1 SGHRS and CDR2 YFSETQ. V was pared by 4 bases and J by 10 bases, with 12 bases of the junction left unmatched. CDR3 DNA sequence: TGCGCCAGCAGCGAGGCTGCGGGACAGGGGGGATCCTACACCTTC. Residues: CASSEAAGQGGSYTF.

V gene TRBV29-1 combines with J gene TRBJ2-2; 10 positions match TRBD2. Germline V CDR1 and CDR2: SQVTM, ANQGSEA. The CDR3 consists of 17 residues. The chain's CDR3 is CSAKGQLAGGYTGELFF. CDR3 nucleotides: TGCAGTGCCAAAGGACAGTTAGCGGGGGGTTACACCGGGGAGCTGTTTTTT.

The sample holds a few counts of this clonotype. The gene calls are TRBV7-9 and TRBJ2-4, with D uncertain. Trimming pared 1 base from V and 0 bases from J, leaving 10 bases between. Germline V lookup: CDR1 SEHNR, CDR2 FQNEAQ (reference sequence). The CDR3 is 16 amino acids. The CDR3 sequence: CASSLGRPEAKNIQYF. DNA for the CDR3: TGTGCCAGCAGCTTAGGCAGACCCGAAGCCAAAAACATTCAGTACTTC.

This chain uses TRBV28 with TRBJ1-6; D may be TRBD1 (5 bases). Between the trimmed V and J ends, which lost 7 bases and 7 bases, there was a span of 11 bases. The CDR3 extends over 13 amino acids. Germline V gene sequence: CDR1 MDHEN, CDR2 SYDVKM. The CDR3 DNA sequence: TGTGCCAGCACCAGGGTCGGGAATTCACCCCTCCACTTT. Its translation is CASTRVGNSPLHF.

The chain joins TRBV27 to TRBJ1-6; D is possibly TRBD1 (5 bases). V shed 7 bases and J shed 1 base, with 14 bases lying between them. Germline V lookup: CDR1 MNHEY, CDR2 SMNVEV (reference sequence). The length of the CDR3 is 16 residues. The CDR3 loop reads CASKAEGLSYNSPLHF. DNA of the CDR3: TGTGCCAGCAAAGCGGAGGGGCTGTCCTATAATTCACCCCTCCACTTT.